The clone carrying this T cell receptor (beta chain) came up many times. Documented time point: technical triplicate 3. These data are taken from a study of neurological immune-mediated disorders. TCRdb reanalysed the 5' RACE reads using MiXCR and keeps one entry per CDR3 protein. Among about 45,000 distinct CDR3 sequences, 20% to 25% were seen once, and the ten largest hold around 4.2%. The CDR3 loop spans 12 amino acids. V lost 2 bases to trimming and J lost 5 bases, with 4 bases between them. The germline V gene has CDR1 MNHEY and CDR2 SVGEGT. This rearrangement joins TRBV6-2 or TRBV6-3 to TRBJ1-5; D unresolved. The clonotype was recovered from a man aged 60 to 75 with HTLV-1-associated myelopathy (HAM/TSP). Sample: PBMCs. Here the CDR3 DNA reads TGTGCCAGCAGTTACCTCGATCAGCCCCAGCATTTT. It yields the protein CASSYLDQPQHF.